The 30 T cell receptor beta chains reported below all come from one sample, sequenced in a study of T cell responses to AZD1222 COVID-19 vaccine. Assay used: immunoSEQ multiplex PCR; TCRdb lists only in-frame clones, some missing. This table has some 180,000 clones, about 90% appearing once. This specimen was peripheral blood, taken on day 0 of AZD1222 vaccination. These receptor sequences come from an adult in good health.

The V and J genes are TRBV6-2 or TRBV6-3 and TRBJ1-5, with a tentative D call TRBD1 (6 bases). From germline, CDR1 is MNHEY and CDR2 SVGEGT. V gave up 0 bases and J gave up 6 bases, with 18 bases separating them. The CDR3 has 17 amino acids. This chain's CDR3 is CASSYSIYREPRQPQHF. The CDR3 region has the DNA TGTGCCAGCAGTTACTCAATTTACAGGGAGCCCCGTCAGCCCCAGCATTTT.

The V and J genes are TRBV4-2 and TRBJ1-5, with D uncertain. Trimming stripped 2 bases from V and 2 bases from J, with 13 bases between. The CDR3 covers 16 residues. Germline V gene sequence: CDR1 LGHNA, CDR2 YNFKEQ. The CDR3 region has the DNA TGTGCCAGCAGCCAAAATTTAGGTAGAGGCAATCAGCCCCAGCATTTT. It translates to CASSQNLGRGNQPQHF.

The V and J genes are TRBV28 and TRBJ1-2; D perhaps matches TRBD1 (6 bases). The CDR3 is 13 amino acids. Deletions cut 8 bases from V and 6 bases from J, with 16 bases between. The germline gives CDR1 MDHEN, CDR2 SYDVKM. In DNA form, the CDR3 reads TGTGCCAGCGGAGCAGGGGATGAGGATGGCTACACCTTC. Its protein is CASGAGDEDGYTF.

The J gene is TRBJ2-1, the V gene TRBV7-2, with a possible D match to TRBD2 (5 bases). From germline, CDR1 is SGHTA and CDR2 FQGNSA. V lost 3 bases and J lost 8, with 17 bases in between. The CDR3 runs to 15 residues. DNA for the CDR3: TGTGCCAGCAGCTTCCGGGATTTAAGCCGGGATGAGCAGTTCTTC. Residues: CASSFRDLSRDEQFF.

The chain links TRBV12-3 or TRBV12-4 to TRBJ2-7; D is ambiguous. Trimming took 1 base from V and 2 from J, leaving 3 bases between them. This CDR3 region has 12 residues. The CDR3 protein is CASSLGTYEQYF. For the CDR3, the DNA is TGTGCCAGCAGTTTAGGTACCTACGAGCAGTACTTC.

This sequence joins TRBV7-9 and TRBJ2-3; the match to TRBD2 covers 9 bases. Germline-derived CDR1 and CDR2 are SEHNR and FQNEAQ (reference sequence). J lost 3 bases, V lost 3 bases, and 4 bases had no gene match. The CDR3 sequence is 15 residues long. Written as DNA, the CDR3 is TGTGCCAGCAGCTTCGCGGGGGGGCCTACAGATACGCAGTATTTT. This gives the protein CASSFAGGPTDTQYF.

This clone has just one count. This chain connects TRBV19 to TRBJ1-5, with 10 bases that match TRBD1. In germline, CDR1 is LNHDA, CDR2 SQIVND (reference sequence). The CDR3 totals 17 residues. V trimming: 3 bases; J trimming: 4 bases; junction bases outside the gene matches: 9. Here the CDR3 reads CASSMEGGQGVNQPQHF. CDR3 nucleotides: TGTGCCAGTAGTATGGAAGGCGGACAGGGGGTGAATCAGCCCCAGCATTTT.

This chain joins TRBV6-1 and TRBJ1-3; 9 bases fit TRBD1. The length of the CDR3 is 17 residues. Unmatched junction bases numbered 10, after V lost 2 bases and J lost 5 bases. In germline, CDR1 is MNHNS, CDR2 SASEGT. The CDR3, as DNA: TGTGCCAGCAGTGAAACCTCAATAGGGACAGGGCGAAACACCATATATTTT. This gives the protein CASSETSIGTGRNTIYF.

DNA of the CDR3: TGTGCCAGCAGCAAGGACCGGAGCATTACGACAGATACGCAGTATTTT. Translation: CASSKDRSITTDTQYF. The gene calls are TRBV7-3 and TRBJ2-3; D gene uncertain. Per germline, CDR1 SGHTA and CDR2 FQGTGA. Between the trimmed V and J ends, which lost 5 bases and 3 bases, there was a span of 18 bases. This CDR3 region has 16 residues.

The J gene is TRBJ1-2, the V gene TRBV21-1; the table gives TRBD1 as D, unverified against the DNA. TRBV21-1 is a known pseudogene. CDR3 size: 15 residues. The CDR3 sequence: CASSWTGPCNYGYTF. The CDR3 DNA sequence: TGTGCCAGCAGTTGGACAGGGCCTTGCAACTATGGCTACACCTTC.

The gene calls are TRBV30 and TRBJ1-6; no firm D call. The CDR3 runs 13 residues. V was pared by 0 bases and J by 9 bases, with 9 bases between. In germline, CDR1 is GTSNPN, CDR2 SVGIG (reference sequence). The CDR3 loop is CAWSVGPRSPLHF. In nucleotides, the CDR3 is TGTGCCTGGAGTGTCGGGCCCCGTTCACCCCTCCACTTT.

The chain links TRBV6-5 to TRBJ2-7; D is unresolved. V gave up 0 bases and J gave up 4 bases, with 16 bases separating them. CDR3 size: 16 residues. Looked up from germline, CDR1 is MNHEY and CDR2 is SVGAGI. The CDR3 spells CASSYSIGAGTYEQYF. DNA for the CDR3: TGTGCCAGCAGTTACTCGATAGGAGCCGGAACTTACGAGCAGTACTTC.

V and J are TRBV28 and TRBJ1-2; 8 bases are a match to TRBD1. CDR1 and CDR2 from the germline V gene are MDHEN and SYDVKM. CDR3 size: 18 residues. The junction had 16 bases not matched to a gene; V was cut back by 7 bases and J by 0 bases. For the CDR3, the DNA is TGTGCCAGCACTGAACCACCGGGACAGGAGTCGGCTAACTATGGCTACACCTTC. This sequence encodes CASTEPPGQESANYGYTF.

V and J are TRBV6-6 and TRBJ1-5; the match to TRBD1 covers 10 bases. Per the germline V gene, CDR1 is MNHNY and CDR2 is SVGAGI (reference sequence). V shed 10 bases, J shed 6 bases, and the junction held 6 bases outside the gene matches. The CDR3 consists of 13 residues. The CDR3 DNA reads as TGTGCCAACGGACAGGGGGGATCTCAGCCCCAGCATTTT. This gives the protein CANGQGGSQPQHF.

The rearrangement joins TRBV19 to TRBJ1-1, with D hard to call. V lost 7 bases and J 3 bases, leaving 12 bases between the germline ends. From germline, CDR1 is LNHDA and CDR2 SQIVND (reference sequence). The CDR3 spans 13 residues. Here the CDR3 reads CASTSLGDTEAFF. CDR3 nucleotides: TGTGCCAGTACCTCACTTGGGGACACTGAAGCTTTCTTT. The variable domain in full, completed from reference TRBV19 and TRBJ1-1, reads DGGITQSPKYLFRKEGQNVTLSCEQNLNHDAMYWYRQDPGQGLRLIYYSQIVNDFQKGDIAEGYSVSREKKESFPLTVTSAQKNPTAFYLCASTSLGDTEAFFGQGTRLTVV.

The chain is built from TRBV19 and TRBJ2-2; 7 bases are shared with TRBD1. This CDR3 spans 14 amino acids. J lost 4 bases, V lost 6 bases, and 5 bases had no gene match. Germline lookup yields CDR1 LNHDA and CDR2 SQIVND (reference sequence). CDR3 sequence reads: CASSTGVGTGELFF. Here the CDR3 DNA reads TGTGCCAGTAGCACAGGGGTTGGCACCGGGGAGCTGTTTTTT.

The CDR3 loop reads CASSAHLQGLTLHF. The CDR3 nucleotides read TGTGCCAGCAGCGCACATTTACAGGGTCTCACCCTCCACTTT. The genes are TRBV7-2 and TRBJ1-6; weak D call: TRBD1 (6 bases). This CDR3 region has 14 residues. Germline CDR1 SGHTA, CDR2 FQGNSA. V lost 5 bases to trimming and J lost 14 bases, with 19 bases between them.

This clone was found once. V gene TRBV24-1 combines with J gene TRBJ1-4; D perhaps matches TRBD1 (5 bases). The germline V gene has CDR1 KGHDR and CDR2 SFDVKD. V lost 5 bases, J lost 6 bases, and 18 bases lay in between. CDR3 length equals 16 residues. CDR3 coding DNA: TGTGCCACCAGTGCGAGACATTGGGACCGGGATGAAAAACTGTTTTTT. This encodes CATSARHWDRDEKLFF.

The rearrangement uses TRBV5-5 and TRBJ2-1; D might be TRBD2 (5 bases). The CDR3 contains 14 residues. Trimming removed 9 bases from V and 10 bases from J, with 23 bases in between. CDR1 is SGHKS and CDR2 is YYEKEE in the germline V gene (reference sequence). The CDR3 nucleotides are TGTGCCACCTCTCTTGACACTTCGCCGGGGGAGCAGTTCTTC. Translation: CATSLDTSPGEQFF.

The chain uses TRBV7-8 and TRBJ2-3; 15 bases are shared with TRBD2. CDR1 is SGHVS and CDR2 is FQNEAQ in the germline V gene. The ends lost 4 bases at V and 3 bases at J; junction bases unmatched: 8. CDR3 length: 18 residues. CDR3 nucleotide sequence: TGTGCCAGCAGCTCAGGACTAGCGGGAGGGCGGCGGACAGATACGCAGTATTTT. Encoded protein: CASSSGLAGGRRTDTQYF. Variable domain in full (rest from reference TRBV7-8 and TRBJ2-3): GAGVSQSPRYKVAKRGQDVALRCDPISGHVSLFWYQQALGQGPEFLTYFQNEAQLDKSGLPSDRFFAERPEGSVSTLKIQRTQQEDSAVYLCASSSGLAGGRRTDTQYFGPGTRLTVL.

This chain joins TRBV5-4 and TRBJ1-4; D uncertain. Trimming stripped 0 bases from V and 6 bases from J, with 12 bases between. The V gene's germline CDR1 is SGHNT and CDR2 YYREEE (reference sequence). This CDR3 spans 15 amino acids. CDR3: CASSLAGQNYEKLFF. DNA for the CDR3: TGTGCCAGCAGCTTGGCCGGTCAGAATTATGAAAAACTGTTTTTT.

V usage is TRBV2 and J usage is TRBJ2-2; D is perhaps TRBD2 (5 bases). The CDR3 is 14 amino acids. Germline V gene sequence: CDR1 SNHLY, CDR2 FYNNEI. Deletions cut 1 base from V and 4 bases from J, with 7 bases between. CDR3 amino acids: CASSEDAGTGELFF. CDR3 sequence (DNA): TGTGCCAGCAGTGAAGACGCGGGCACCGGGGAGCTGTTTTTT.

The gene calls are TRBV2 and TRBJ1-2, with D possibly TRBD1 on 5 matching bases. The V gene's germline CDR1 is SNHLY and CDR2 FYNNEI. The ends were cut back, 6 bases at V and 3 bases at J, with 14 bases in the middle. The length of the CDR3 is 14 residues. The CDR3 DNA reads TGTGCCAGCAGGGGACCCAGGGAGCACTATGGCTACACCTTC. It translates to CASRGPREHYGYTF.

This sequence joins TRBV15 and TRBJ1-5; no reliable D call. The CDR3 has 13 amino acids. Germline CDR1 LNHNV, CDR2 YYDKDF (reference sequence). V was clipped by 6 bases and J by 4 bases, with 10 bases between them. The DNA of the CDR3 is TGTGCCACCAGTCCTTTGATGAATCAGCCCCAGCATTTT. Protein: CATSPLMNQPQHF.

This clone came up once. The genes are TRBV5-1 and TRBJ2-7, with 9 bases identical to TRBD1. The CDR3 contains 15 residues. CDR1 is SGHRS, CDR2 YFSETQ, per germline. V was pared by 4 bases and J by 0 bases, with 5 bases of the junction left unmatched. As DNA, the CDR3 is TGCGCCAGCAGCGGGGGGACAGGGAGCTCCTACGAGCAGTACTTC. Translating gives CASSGGTGSSYEQYF.

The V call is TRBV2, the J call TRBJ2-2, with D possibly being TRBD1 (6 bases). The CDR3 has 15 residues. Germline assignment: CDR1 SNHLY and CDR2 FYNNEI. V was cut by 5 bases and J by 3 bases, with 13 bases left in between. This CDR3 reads CASSKQGPDTGELFF. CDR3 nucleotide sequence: TGTGCCAGCAGTAAACAGGGCCCGGACACCGGGGAGCTGTTTTTT. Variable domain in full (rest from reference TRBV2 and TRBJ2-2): EPEVTQTPSHQVTQMGQEVILRCVPISNHLYFYWYRQILGQKVEFLVSFYNNEISEKSEIFDDQFSVERPDGSNFTLKIRSTKLEDSAMYFCASSKQGPDTGELFFGEGSRLTVL.

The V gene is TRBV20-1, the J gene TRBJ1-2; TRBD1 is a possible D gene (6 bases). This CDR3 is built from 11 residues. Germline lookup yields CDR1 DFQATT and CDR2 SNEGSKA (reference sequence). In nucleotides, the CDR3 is TGCACTTACAGGGATGACTATGGCTACACCTTC. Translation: CTYRDDYGYTF.

DNA for the CDR3: TGTGCCAGCAGCCAAGAGCGGGACAGGGGCTACGAGCAGTACTTC. Translated: CASSQERDRGYEQYF. V is TRBV3-1 (or the pseudogene TRBV3-2) and J is TRBJ2-7; TRBD1 aligns across 10 bases. Germline V gives CDR1 LGHDT, CDR2 YNNKEL (reference sequence). Trimming removed 0 bases from V and 3 bases from J; junction bases left unmatched: 2. The CDR3 runs to 15 residues.

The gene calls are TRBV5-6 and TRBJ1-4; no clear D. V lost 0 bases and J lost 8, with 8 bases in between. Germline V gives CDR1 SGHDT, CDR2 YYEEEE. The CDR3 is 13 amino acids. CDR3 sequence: CASSLGHGEKLFF. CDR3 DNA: TGTGCCAGCAGCTTGGGACACGGAGAAAAACTGTTTTTT.

The CDR3 region has the DNA TGTGCCAGCAGCTTGGGATACCAGGGAAACAATGAGCAGTTCTTC. It specifies CASSLGYQGNNEQFF. V and J are TRBV7-9 and TRBJ2-1, with D perhaps matching TRBD1 (5 bases). The V gene lost 3 bases and the J gene lost 5 bases, with 14 bases spanning the gap. The CDR3 consists of 15 residues. CDR1 and CDR2 (germline): SEHNR, FQNEAQ (reference sequence).